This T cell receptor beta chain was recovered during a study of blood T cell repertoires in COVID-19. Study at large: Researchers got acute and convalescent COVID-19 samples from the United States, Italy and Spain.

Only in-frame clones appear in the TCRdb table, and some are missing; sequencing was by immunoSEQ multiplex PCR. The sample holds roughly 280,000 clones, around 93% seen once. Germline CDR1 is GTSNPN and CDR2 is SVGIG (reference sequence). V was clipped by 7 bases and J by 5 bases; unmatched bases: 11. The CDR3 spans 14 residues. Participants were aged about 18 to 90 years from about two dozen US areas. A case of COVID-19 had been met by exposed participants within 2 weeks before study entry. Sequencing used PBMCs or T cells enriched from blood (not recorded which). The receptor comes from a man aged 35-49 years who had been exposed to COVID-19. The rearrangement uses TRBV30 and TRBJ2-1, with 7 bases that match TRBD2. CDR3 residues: CAFAGSGTHNEQFF. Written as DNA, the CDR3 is TGTGCCTTTGCGGGGAGCGGGACTCACAATGAGCAGTTCTTC.